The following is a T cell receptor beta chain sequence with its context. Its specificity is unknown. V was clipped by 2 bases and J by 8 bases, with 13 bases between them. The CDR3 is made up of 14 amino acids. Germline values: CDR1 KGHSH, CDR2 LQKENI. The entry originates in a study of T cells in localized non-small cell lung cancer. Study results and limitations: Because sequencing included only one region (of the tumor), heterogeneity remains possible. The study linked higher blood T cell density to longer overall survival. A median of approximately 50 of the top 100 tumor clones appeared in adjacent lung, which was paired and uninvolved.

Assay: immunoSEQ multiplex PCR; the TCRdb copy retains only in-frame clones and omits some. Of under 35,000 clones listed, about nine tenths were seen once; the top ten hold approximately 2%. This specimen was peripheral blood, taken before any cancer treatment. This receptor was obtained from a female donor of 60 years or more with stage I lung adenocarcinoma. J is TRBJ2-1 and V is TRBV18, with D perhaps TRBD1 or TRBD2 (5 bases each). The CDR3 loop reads CASSPSNGADEQFF. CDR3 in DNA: TGTGCCAGCTCACCATCTAACGGGGCCGATGAGCAGTTCTTC.